The entry below describes one T cell receptor (beta chain). Which antigen it targets is not known. The record has no base qualities; no much larger clone is one base away. Unmatched junction bases come to 6, with V trimmed by 6 bases and J by 0 bases. Spanning cysteine to phenylalanine, the CDR3 consists of 15 amino acids. This entry keeps only the CDR3 DNA: 45 bases, framed from base 1. The sample's treatment or condition, from its label and the paper: 19 received Ad26.COV2.S at low or high dose, single or two shots; about 5 received placebo; per-sample allocation not given. For vaccine and placebo recipients, repertoires were sequenced using samples collected on day 63 after the first injection. Cohort 1b enrolled 25 or so adults aged 18-55 years at a single site in Boston, USA, between 29 July and 7 August 2020. Ad26.COV2.S was a replication-incompetent adenovirus type 26 vector expressing a prefusion-stabilized SARS-CoV-2 spike protein from the original Wuhan strain.

This sample is drawn from a study of Ad26.COV2.S vaccination and SARS-CoV-2 variants (dated by TCRdb to the early 2020s). Concerning the study at large: Vaccine-arm donors were drawn from COV1001, a multicentre, randomized, double-blind, placebo-controlled phase I-IIa trial of Ad26.COV2.S in healthy adults. Ad26.COV2.S was administered intramuscularly at 5 x 10^10 or 1 x 10^11 viral particles, either as a single shot or as two shots given 56 days apart. TCRbeta repertoire sequencing served as the tool for gauging how specific and how broad the SARS-CoV-2-reactive T cell receptors were following Ad26.COV2.S vaccination. A total of 32 samples were included in the TCR-sequenced set, comprising 19 Ad26.COV2.S vaccine recipients, 5 placebo recipients and 8 SARS-CoV-2 convalescent individuals. Participants in the trial were split at random into five groups of five each, receiving low-dose or high-dose Ad26.COV2.S once or twice, or else placebo on both occasions. Investigators did not know the trial group allocation while performing experiments and assessing outcomes.

The immunoSEQ Assay was the method used to sequence TCRbeta CDR3 regions. After extraction, genomic DNA underwent amplification by bias-controlled multiplex PCR, followed by high-throughput sequencing. In the authors' own workflow: To quantify the absolute abundance of each unique TCRbeta CDR3 region, sequences were collapsed and filtered. Usable DNA was measured by amplifying reference genes present in all nucleated cells, and TCRbeta template counts were normalized to that usable DNA to estimate T cell fraction. Repertoire TCRs were annotated as SARS-CoV-2-specific by exact matching of V gene, CDR3 amino acid sequence and J gene to a known reactive TCR set. MIRA supplied the reference SARS-CoV-2 TCR set, which was filtered for enrichment in COVID-19-positive ImmuneCODE repertoires so that public or cross-reactive TCRs were removed. Using the MIRA antigens, annotated TCRs were further analysed by specific ORF or by position within an ORF. Depth was the summed frequency of annotated unique rearrangements, while breadth was defined as annotated unique rearrangements over total unique productive rearrangements. Group comparisons of TCR breadth used two-sided Wilcoxon rank-sum tests. In TCRdb, the immuneACCESS table is reduced to in-frame sequences with V and J assigned. These tables do not hold every clone; where another copy was compared, an unresolved V gene accounts for under half, and the others remain unexplained. Clone size and the V and J calls come from that table; the DNA yielded D and trimming. A total of 450,000 to 550,000 clones appear in this sample, nearly 90% of them only once. The ten biggest clones cover about 2.4% of the sample.

Overall results and qualifications from the work: Ad26.COV2.S recipients had higher spike-specific TCR breadth than placebo recipients (P = 0.0014). Vaccine and placebo recipients had similar non-spike TCR breadth, a finding consistent with the vaccine containing only spike. The study was not powered for comparison of responses between vaccine doses or regimens. After vaccination, substantial breadth of spike-specific CD8+ and CD4+ T cell responses was reported. According to the authors, total T cell responses may have been underestimated by the TCR breadth and depth analyses.

In this chain, TRBV5-3 is recombined with TRBJ1-5; 7 bases in between match TRBD1. TRBV5-3 is recorded as an ORF, its role being uncertain. The sequence derives from a person between 18 and 65 years old who received the Ad26.COV2.S COVID-19 vaccine or a placebo. The sample here was peripheral blood, taken in a trial of Ad26.COV2.S vaccine versus placebo. The nucleotides read TGTGCCAGAAACCCCCAGGGGGGTAGCAATCAGCCCCAGCATTTT. This encodes CARNPQGGSNQPQHF.